Below, one T cell receptor beta chain is given with its context. Per the germline V gene, CDR1 is SGHRS and CDR2 is YFSETQ. V was clipped by 4 bases and J by 4 bases; unmatched bases: 6. The CDR3 is 16 amino acids. Authors' data handling: Estimated nucleated cell counts came from reference gene primer amplification. Using immunoSEQ multiplex PCR, the repertoire was profiled, and TCRdb retains in-frame clones only, with some absent. The V and J calls and clone size were taken over from that table, and D and trimming were inferred from the DNA. This table holds about 63,000 clones, around 80% found once. This specimen comes from a study of blood T cell repertoires in COVID-19. As for the study in general: COVID-19 samples collected from the United States, Italy and Spain covered acute and convalescent phases. Nucleic acid was either cDNA or gDNA, and it came from T cells, B-cell-depleted T cells, or PBMCs.

The sequenced material came from peripheral blood. This sequence originates from a human donor in a cohort sampled during active COVID-19. This chain uses TRBV5-1 with TRBJ2-1, with 12 bases identical to TRBD2. The chain's CDR3 is CASSLTSGSYYNEQFF. In DNA form, the CDR3 reads TGCGCCAGCAGCCTGACTAGCGGGAGTTATTACAATGAGCAGTTCTTC. Based on the CDR3 plus reference TRBV5-1 and TRBJ2-1, the full variable domain is KAGVTQTPRYLIKTRGQQVTLSCSPISGHRSVSWYQQTPGQGLQFLFEYFSETQRNKGNFPGRFSGRQFSNSRSEMNVSTLELGDSALYLCASSLTSGSYYNEQFFGPGTRLTVL.